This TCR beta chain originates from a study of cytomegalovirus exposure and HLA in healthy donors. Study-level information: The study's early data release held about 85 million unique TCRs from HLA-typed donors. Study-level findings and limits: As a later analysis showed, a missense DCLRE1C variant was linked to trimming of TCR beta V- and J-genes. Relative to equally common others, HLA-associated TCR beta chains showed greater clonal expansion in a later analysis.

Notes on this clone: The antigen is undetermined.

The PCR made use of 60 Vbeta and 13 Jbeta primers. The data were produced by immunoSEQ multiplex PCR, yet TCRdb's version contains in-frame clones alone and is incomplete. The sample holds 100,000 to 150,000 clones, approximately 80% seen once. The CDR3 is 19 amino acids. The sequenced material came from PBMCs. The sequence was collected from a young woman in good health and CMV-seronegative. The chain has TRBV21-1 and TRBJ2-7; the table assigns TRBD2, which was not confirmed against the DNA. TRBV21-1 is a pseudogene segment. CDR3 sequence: CASSMQLAGGHSSENEQYF. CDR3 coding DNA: TGTGCCAGCAGCATGCAACTAGCGGGAGGGCATTCGTCGGAAAACGAGCAGTACTTC.